These 21 T cell receptor beta chains were all obtained from the same sample, sequenced in a study of molecular identifiers for immune sequencing clone quantification. A single record per CDR3 protein comes from TCRdb applying MiXCR to the PCR reads. The data contain some 320,000 distinct CDR3 sequences, roughly 24% of them seen just once; the ten biggest clones take up about 0.71%. Sequenced material: naive CD8+ T cells from blood, with Jurkat cell RNA spiked in. Subset denoted: FACS-sorted CD8+CD4-CCR7+CD45RA+ naive T cells. These receptors all come from a human donor in good health. Some libraries in this study had Jurkat cell RNA spiked in.

This clonotype was picked up many times. The gene calls are TRBV5-1 and TRBJ1-1; D unresolved. CDR1 and CDR2 from the germline V gene are SGHRS and YFSETQ. This CDR3 spans 14 amino acids. Trimming pared 3 bases from V and 5 bases from J, leaving 14 bases between. The CDR3 region has the DNA TGCGCCAGCAGCTCCTTACCTTCGGATACTGAAGCTTTCTTT. It yields the protein CASSSLPSDTEAFF.

The chain joins TRBV2 to TRBJ2-3, with 8 bases matching TRBD1. Germline V gene sequence: CDR1 SNHLY, CDR2 FYNNEI. Trimming at V came to 3 bases and at J to 0 bases, leaving 5 bases not matched to a gene. This CDR3 has 16 residues. The CDR3 is CASSEGTGDSTDTQYF. In nucleotides, the CDR3 is TGTGCCAGCAGTGAGGGGACAGGAGATAGCACAGATACGCAGTATTTT.

This clonotype has at least ten counts. The J gene is TRBJ2-7, the V gene TRBV29-1; 11 nucleotides align to TRBD1. V lost 5 bases, J lost 4 bases, and 1 base stayed unmatched. This CDR3 comprises 12 residues. Germline V lookup: CDR1 SQVTM, CDR2 ANQGSEA. The CDR3 sequence: CSVWDRGYEQYF. The DNA of the CDR3 is TGCAGCGTTTGGGACAGGGGGTACGAGCAGTACTTC.

This clonotype was observed many times. This sequence joins TRBV27 and TRBJ1-1; D gene ambiguous. This CDR3 is 13 amino acids long. Germline assignment: CDR1 MNHEY and CDR2 SMNVEV (reference sequence). Trimming cost V 5 bases and J 0 bases, with 7 bases left between them. The CDR3 DNA is TGTGCCAGCAGTCCAGTCTTGAACACTGAAGCTTTCTTT. It is translated as CASSPVLNTEAFF.

CDR3 protein: CASSHPTAGVSNQPQHF. The DNA for the CDR3 is TGTGCCAGCAGTCACCCAACCGCGGGAGTTAGCAATCAGCCCCAGCATTTT. This chain uses TRBV6-2 or TRBV6-3 with TRBJ1-5; unclear D gene. The CDR3 extends over 17 amino acids. CDR1 is MNHEY and CDR2 is SVGEGT in the germline V gene. Trimming cost V 5 bases and J 0 bases, with 17 bases left between them.

In regard to this clonotype: At one end the junction does not follow the germline gene, possibly because of a read error. V gene TRBV7-7 combines with J gene TRBJ1-1; tentative D call: TRBD1 (6 bases). Germline V gene lookup returns CDR1 SSHAT and CDR2 FNYEAQ (reference sequence). The CDR3 consists of 16 residues. DNA of the CDR3: TGTGCTAGCAGCTTATTACGGACAGACAGTGACACTGAAGCTTTCTTT. It codes for CASSLLRTDSDTEAFF.

This clonotype was counted between two and nine times. V and J are TRBV5-1 and TRBJ2-3; D ambiguous. The CDR3 spans 13 residues. Trimming took off 5 bases at V and 1 base at J, with 8 bases between the two ends. Germline CDR1 and CDR2: SGHRS and YFSETQ. The CDR3 bases are TGCGCCAGCAGAGTTTACGGCACAGATACGCAGTATTTT. Amino acid sequence: CASRVYGTDTQYF. The full variable domain, in which reference TRBV5-1 and TRBJ2-3 provide the parts outside the CDR3, is KAGVTQTPRYLIKTRGQQVTLSCSPISGHRSVSWYQQTPGQGLQFLFEYFSETQRNKGNFPGRFSGRQFSNSRSEMNVSTLELGDSALYLCASRVYGTDTQYFGPGTRLTVL.

On this clonotype itself: A much larger clone differs from this one at a single base, so this may be a read error. This chain joins TRBV5-1 and TRBJ1-1; TRBD1 is a possible D gene (5 bases). This CDR3 is 13 amino acids long. Germline CDR1 reads SGHRS; CDR2 reads YFSETQ. Trimming stripped 4 bases from V and 6 bases from J, with 13 bases between. As DNA, the CDR3 is TGCGCCAGCAGCGGGGGTATCGACGCTGAAGCTTTCTTT. Translating gives CASSGGIDAEAFF.

The J gene is TRBJ1-1, the V gene TRBV12-3 or TRBV12-4; D might be TRBD1 (6 bases). This CDR3 is built from 15 residues. V lost 7 bases to trimming and J lost 4 bases, with 19 bases between them. As DNA, the CDR3 is TGTGCCAGCAATATGCCGGGACAAGTGTCCACTGAAGCTTTCTTT. Its protein is CASNMPGQVSTEAFF.

The rearrangement joins TRBV27 to TRBJ2-7; 12 bases are a match to TRBD1. The CDR3 loop spans 13 amino acids. Germline CDR1 MNHEY, CDR2 SMNVEV (reference sequence). Trimming at V came to 3 bases and at J to 9 bases, leaving 3 bases not matched to a gene. DNA of the CDR3: TGTGCCAGCAGTTTGGGGACAGGGGGCTTGCAGTACTTC. Translation gives CASSLGTGGLQYF.

The chain is built from TRBV2 and TRBJ2-2; TRBD2 agrees at 11 bases. Germline V gives CDR1 SNHLY, CDR2 FYNNEI. This CDR3 contains 15 residues. J was trimmed by 5 bases and V by 7 bases; bases with no gene match: 6. As DNA, the CDR3 is TGTGCCAGCAACCAGGGACTAGCGGAAACCGGGGAGCTGTTTTTT. It is translated as CASNQGLAETGELFF.

On this clonotype: It may be a read error: a sequence one base away is much more abundant. The chain couples TRBV29-1 to TRBJ2-2, with TRBD2 matching over 7 bases. V lost 6 bases and J lost 1; bases outside the gene matches: 5. Germline V gene data show CDR1 as SQVTM and CDR2 as ANQGSEA. The CDR3 loop spans 14 amino acids. CDR3 DNA sequence: TGCAGCGTCCGGACTAGGGGGAACACCGGGGAGCTGTTTTTT. Protein: CSVRTRGNTGELFF.

Concerning this clonotype itself: A junction end diverges from the germline sequence, so it may reflect a read error. J is TRBJ2-3 and V is TRBV6-6, with 7 nucleotides matching TRBD2. The V gene's germline CDR1 is MNHNY and CDR2 SVGAGI (reference sequence). The CDR3 is made up of 17 amino acids. The CDR3 loop is CASSTMGGGGGTDAQYF. CDR3 bases: TGTGCCAGCAGCACGATGGGGGGGGGAGGCGGCACAGATGCGCAGTATTTT.

As for this clonotype: Relative to the germline gene, one junction end is altered; a read error may explain this. The rearrangement joins TRBV2 to TRBJ2-7, with 7 bases fitting TRBD2. Germline V gene lookup returns CDR1 SNHLY and CDR2 FYNNEI. This CDR3 has 13 amino acids. CDR3 residues: CAGRERPSYKQYF. CDR3 sequence (DNA): TGTGCCGGGAGGGAACGCCCATCCTACAAGCAGTACTTC.

This clonotype has at least ten counts. The CDR3 loop reads CASSLVGPVDTEAFF. CDR3 coding DNA: TGCGCCAGCAGCTTGGTTGGGCCCGTCGACACTGAAGCTTTCTTT. The chain couples TRBV5-1 to TRBJ1-1; no clear D. Germline assignment: CDR1 SGHRS and CDR2 YFSETQ. V was cut by 0 bases and J by 3 bases, with 12 bases left in between. The CDR3 spans 15 residues.

This clonotype was observed many times. The chain links TRBV12-3 or TRBV12-4 to TRBJ1-5, with D possibly matching TRBD1 (6 bases). The CDR3 has 15 residues. Trimming removed 2 bases at V and 2 bases at J, with 10 bases between. The CDR3 DNA reads TGTGCCAGCAGTTTAACCGGGGGCGGCAATCAGCCCCAGCATTTT. This gives the protein CASSLTGGGNQPQHF.

The chain combines TRBV24-1 with TRBJ2-1; 7 bases match TRBD2. The CDR3 has 15 residues. CDR1 and CDR2 from the germline V gene are KGHDR and SFDVKD. With 2 bases clipped from V and 2 bases from J, the junction kept 2 bases outside the gene matches. The CDR3, as DNA: TGTGCCACCAGTGATTCAGCGGGACCCTACAATGAGCAGTTCTTC. Protein sequence: CATSDSAGPYNEQFF.

V is TRBV28 and J is TRBJ2-7, with D perhaps being TRBD1 or TRBD2 (6 bases each). Germline V CDR1 and CDR2: MDHEN, SYDVKM. This CDR3 spans 19 amino acids. Deletions cut 2 bases from V and 4 bases from J, with 27 bases between. CDR3 in amino acids: CASSLPFASSGGLAYEQYF. In nucleotides, the CDR3 is TGTGCCAGCAGTTTACCATTCGCCTCGAGTGGGGGGCTCGCTTACGAGCAGTACTTC. Full variable domain (missing parts from reference TRBV28 and TRBJ2-7): DVKVTQSSRYLVKRTGEKVFLECVQDMDHENMFWYRQDPGLGLRLIYFSYDVKMKEKGDIPEGYSVSREKKERFSLILESASTNQTSMYLCASSLPFASSGGLAYEQYFGPGTRLTVT.

This clonotype was observed a few times. The J gene is TRBJ1-3, the V gene TRBV4-1; D possibly corresponds to TRBD1 (5 bases). The CDR3 is 16 amino acids. V dropped 0 bases and J dropped 0 bases, with 9 bases sitting between them. Germline CDR1 is MGHRA and CDR2 is YSYEKL. This chain's CDR3 is CASSQDGGGSGNTIYF. The CDR3 nucleotides read TGCGCCAGCAGCCAAGATGGTGGGGGCTCTGGAAACACCATATATTTT.

Details on this clonotype: Germline is not matched at one junction end, which may reflect a read error. This rearrangement joins TRBV19 to TRBJ2-7; unclear D gene. Germline V gene lookup returns CDR1 LNHDA and CDR2 SQIVND (reference sequence). The CDR3 has 16 amino acids. CDR3 region: CASSIVEDASTYEQRF. The CDR3 DNA is TGTGCCAGTAGTATAGTAGAGGACGCATCCACCTACGAGCAGCGCTTC.

This clonotype occurred a few times. The rearrangement uses TRBV7-9 and TRBJ2-1; 8 nucleotides match TRBD2. Germline assignment: CDR1 SEHNR and CDR2 FQNEAQ (reference sequence). The CDR3 consists of 16 residues. The trim removed 5 bases at V and 7 bases at J, leaving 13 bases unmatched. CDR3: CASSRLPGGPSNEQFF. The CDR3 coding sequence is TGTGCCAGCAGCCGACTACCGGGAGGGCCCTCAAATGAGCAGTTCTTC.